The 10 T cell receptor beta chains listed next were all sequenced from one sample in a study of T-cell memory formation after mild COVID-19. TCRdb fed the 5' RACE reads into MiXCR, producing one record per CDR3 protein. The data show roughly 550,000 distinct CDR3 sequences, approximately 20% seen once. The specimen was PBMCs or a T cell subset sorted from them (not recorded which). Receptor source: an adult woman who had mild COVID-19 (a few samples of this study predate the infection). Cell type and time point are not known.

This clonotype was seen only a few times. The genes are TRBV5-1 and TRBJ1-6; TRBD1 aligns across 8 bases. The CDR3 contains 18 residues. CDR1 and CDR2 from the germline V gene are SGHRS and YFSETQ. V lost 0 bases, J lost 6 bases, and 11 bases stayed unmatched. This CDR3 reads CASSLDLNRQGRNSPLHF. CDR3 coding DNA: TGCGCCAGCAGCTTGGACCTAAACAGACAGGGGCGTAATTCACCCCTCCACTTT. The complete variable domain, with remaining parts taken from reference TRBV5-1 and TRBJ1-6, reads KAGVTQTPRYLIKTRGQQVTLSCSPISGHRSVSWYQQTPGQGLQFLFEYFSETQRNKGNFPGRFSGRQFSNSRSEMNVSTLELGDSALYLCASSLDLNRQGRNSPLHFGNGTRLTVT.

There are a few counts of this clonotype. V and J are TRBV7-9 and TRBJ2-2, with D tentatively TRBD1 (6 bases). The V end was cut by 6 bases, the J end by 0 bases, with 11 bases between. The germline V gene encodes CDR1 SEHNR and CDR2 FQNEAQ (reference sequence). This CDR3 is built from 15 residues. CDR3 protein: CASSSDRTNTGELFF. CDR3 in DNA: TGTGCCAGCAGTTCTGACAGGACGAACACCGGGGAGCTGTTTTTT.

This clonotype was detected only a few times. The rearrangement uses TRBV20-1 and TRBJ2-7; 10 nucleotides match TRBD1. This CDR3 has 15 residues. Germline V lookup: CDR1 DFQATT, CDR2 SNEGSKA (reference sequence). J gave up 5 bases and V 3 bases, and 10 bases lay outside the gene matches. The CDR3 bases are TGCAGTGCTAGCCTTCCGGGACAGGGGATCCACGAGCAGTACTTC. It specifies CSASLPGQGIHEQYF.

The chain is built from TRBV7-3 and TRBJ2-1; 14 bases match TRBD2. The CDR3 loop spans 15 amino acids. Germline V gene sequence: CDR1 SGHTA, CDR2 FQGTGA. The V and J ends lost 5 bases and 9 bases, in that order; junction bases with no gene match: 6. The CDR3 loop reads CASSPRGTSGGEQFF. CDR3 nucleotides: TGTGCCAGCAGCCCCCGGGGGACTAGCGGGGGTGAGCAGTTCTTC.

The chain couples TRBV3-1 to TRBJ2-3; 7 bases line up with TRBD1. The germline V gene has CDR1 LGHDT and CDR2 YNNKEL (reference sequence). This CDR3 has 15 amino acids. The J segment lost 5 bases and the V segment lost 4 bases, leaving 9 bases of the junction unmatched. The CDR3: CASSPEGAARDTQYF. The CDR3, as DNA: TGTGCCAGCAGCCCCGAGGGGGCCGCCCGAGATACGCAGTATTTT.

The chain has TRBV7-9 and TRBJ2-1; TRBD2 might be the D (5 bases). Germline V lookup: CDR1 SEHNR, CDR2 FQNEAQ (reference sequence). V was clipped by 0 bases and J by 5 bases, with 11 bases between them. This CDR3 has 15 amino acids. CDR3 bases: TGTGCCAGCAGCTTAGCGGGAGAACCCCACAATGAGCAGTTCTTC. Its translation: CASSLAGEPHNEQFF. Full variable domain (outside the CDR3, taken from reference TRBV7-9 and TRBJ2-1): DTGVSQNPRHKITKRGQNVTFRCDPISEHNRLYWYRQTLGQGPEFLTYFQNEAQLEKSRLLSDRFSAERPKGSFSTLEIQRTEQGDSAMYLCASSLAGEPHNEQFFGPGTRLTVL.

This chain joins TRBV3-1 and TRBJ1-1; 7 bases line up with TRBD1. After removal of 6 bases from V and 3 bases from J, the junction contained 10 bases not matched to a gene. Germline V CDR1 and CDR2: LGHDT, YNNKEL (reference sequence). There are 15 residues in the CDR3. The CDR3 here is CASRPPDREDTEAFF. As DNA, the CDR3 is TGTGCCAGCAGACCCCCAGACAGGGAGGACACTGAAGCTTTCTTT.

This clonotype was seen a few times. The genes are TRBV5-1 and TRBJ2-1; possibly TRBD2 for D (5 bases). The CDR3 runs 15 residues. The V gene lost 2 bases and the J gene lost 7 bases, with 16 bases spanning the gap. CDR1 and CDR2 from the germline V gene are SGHRS and YFSETQ. CDR3: CASSLRTGSGNEQFF. The CDR3 bases are TGCGCCAGCAGCTTACGGACGGGGTCGGGGAATGAGCAGTTCTTC.

This clonotype was detected a few times. The chain is built from TRBV29-1 and TRBJ1-1; D is perhaps TRBD1 (5 bases). Between the trimmed V and J ends, which lost 7 bases and 8 bases, there was a span of 14 bases. Germline V CDR1 and CDR2: SQVTM, ANQGSEA. This CDR3 is 11 amino acids long. This chain's CDR3 is CSAGGDVEAFF. Written as DNA, the CDR3 is TGCAGCGCCGGGGGGGATGTAGAAGCTTTCTTT.

This clonotype was picked up a small number of times. The CDR3 region has the DNA TGTGCCAGCAGCCCCCTTACCGGGGAGCAGTTCTTC. Encoded protein: CASSPLTGEQFF. V gene TRBV7-9 combines with J gene TRBJ2-1; D remains unclear. V lost 5 bases, J lost 10 bases, and 12 bases lay in between. Germline V lookup: CDR1 SEHNR, CDR2 FQNEAQ (reference sequence). The CDR3 spans 12 residues.